These 5 T cell receptor beta chains share one sample of origin, sequenced in a study of shared clonotypes between healthy human individuals. Terminally differentiated effector memory CD45RA+ cells were left out of the naive CD8 fraction, which was CD45RO-negative and positively selected for CCR7. Using immunoSEQ multiplex PCR, the repertoire was profiled, and TCRdb retains in-frame clones only, with some absent. The table shows approximately 1.9 million clones, with just over 90% occurring only once. The sample taken for sequencing was naive CD8+ T cells from PBMCs. Source of these receptors: a man younger than 30 in good health. Some clones in this sample may be carry-over from other donors' samples.

The chain employs TRBV5-4 and TRBJ1-1, with TRBD1 as a possible D gene (6 bases). CDR3 length equals 14 residues. The V end lost 4 bases, the J end lost 6 bases, and 16 bases lay between the germline ends. Germline-derived CDR1 and CDR2 are SGHNT and YYREEE (reference sequence). CDR3 nucleotides: TGTGCCAGCAGCCTGGGTTTCGGGGGGCCTGAAGCTTTCTTT. This encodes CASSLGFGGPEAFF.

This clone appeared a single time. The chain carries TRBV5-1 and TRBJ2-2; 11 positions agree with TRBD1. CDR3 length: 17 amino acids. From germline, CDR1 is SGHRS and CDR2 YFSETQ. Trimming took 4 bases from V and 2 from J; bases not matched to a gene: 7. CDR3 loop: CASSLPGQGVNTGELFF. The CDR3 DNA follows: TGCGCCAGCAGCCTACCGGGACAGGGGGTAAACACCGGGGAGCTGTTTTTT.

The chain employs TRBV29-1 and TRBJ2-7; 10 bases align to TRBD1. Germline V lookup: CDR1 SQVTM, CDR2 ANQGSEA. After removal of 8 bases from V and 6 bases from J, the junction contained 10 bases not matched to a gene. The length of the CDR3 is 13 residues. CDR3 coding DNA: TGCAGCTCCCGGTCCGGACAGGGGGGCGAGCAGTACTTC. This gives the protein CSSRSGQGGEQYF.

The CDR3 nucleotides read TGTGCCAGCAGTGAAGAGAGTTGGAGTGAGGGGGCTGGAGAGACCCAGTACTTC. It yields the protein CASSEESWSEGAGETQYF. The rearrangement uses TRBV6-1 and TRBJ2-5; 7 nucleotides match TRBD1. After removal of 1 base from V and 4 bases from J, the junction contained 15 bases not matched to a gene. Germline CDR1 is MNHNS and CDR2 is SASEGT. The CDR3 is 18 residues long.

This chain connects TRBV28 to TRBJ2-3; 7 positions match TRBD2. V dropped 6 bases and J dropped 2; count of bases not matched to a gene: 8. The CDR3 runs 15 residues. Germline CDR1 and CDR2: MDHEN and SYDVKM. The CDR3 here is CASRAGTTNTDTQYF. In DNA form, the CDR3 reads TGTGCCAGCAGAGCCGGGACTACGAACACAGATACGCAGTATTTT.